Listed below are T cell receptor beta chains from one sample, sequenced in a study of blood T cell repertoires in COVID-19. Profiled with immunoSEQ multiplex PCR; TCRdb holds only in-frame clones, not every one. The top ten clones hold approximately 9.4% of a sample with 300,000 to 350,000 clones, about nine tenths of them seen once. The material sequenced was peripheral blood. The receptor set was obtained from a man aged 25-45 years with COVID-19, enrolled during active disease. Each CDR3 is given with its conserved first and last residue. Each record gives: V gene, clone size, J gene, D gene, CDR3 DNA, CDR3 protein. A D gene is named only where the DNA matches it firmly. Where a row states a size, it is once, few, many or the class of an expanded clone; other rows omit it.

>TRBV3-1/TRBV3-2|-|TRBJ2-3|-
TGTGCCAGCAGCGTGCTTGGGCAGGCCGTAGATACGCAGTATTTT
CASSVLGQAVDTQYF
>TRBV5-1|-|TRBJ1-1|-
TGCGCCAGCAGGAGGGATTGGGGGCCAGGGACGAACACTGAAGCTTTCTTT
CASRRDWGPGTNTEAFF
>TRBV7-3|-|TRBJ2-3|TRBD2
TGTGCCAGCAGCTTCTCAGCGGGAGGAACCACAGATACGCAGTATTTT
CASSFSAGGTTDTQYF
>TRBV4-2|-|TRBJ1-1|-
TGTGCCAGCAGCCCCTTTACTCATGGGGGGGCGAGAACTGAAGCTTTCTTT
CASSPFTHGGARTEAFF
>TRBV2|-|TRBJ2-7|TRBD1
TGTGCCAGCCTTAAGGGGTCAGGGGGTTCCTACGAGCAGTACTTC
CASLKGSGGSYEQYF
>TRBV14|-|TRBJ2-7|-
TGTGCCAGCAGCCAAGATTATTCCCAGGAACTCTACGAGCAGTACTTC
CASSQDYSQELYEQYF
>TRBV7-8|once|TRBJ2-7|-
TGTGCCAGCAGCGCCCCGTTGAGTACTTCCTACGAGCAGTACTTC
CASSAPLSTSYEQYF
>TRBV5-4|-|TRBJ2-3|TRBD2
TGTGCCAGCAGCTTGAGGACTAGCCGCCTCCTTCGCACAGATACGCAGTATTTT
CASSLRTSRLLRTDTQYF
>TRBV2|-|TRBJ1-4|-
TGTGCCAGCAGTGGTAGTCTCGCAACTAATGAAAAACTGTTTTTT
CASSGSLATNEKLFF
>TRBV6-6|-|TRBJ1-4|-
TGTGCCAGCACCTTCGGGAGTTCTTTGTTTTTT
CASTFGSSLFF
>TRBV7-2|once|TRBJ2-2|TRBD1
TGTGCCAGCAGCGTCAGGGGGCGAGGCGGGGAGCTGTTTTTT
CASSVRGRGGELFF
>TRBV9|-|TRBJ1-6|TRBD1
TGTGCCAGCAGCGTAGGAGACAGGGACTCACCCCTCCACTTT
CASSVGDRDSPLHF
>TRBV18|-|TRBJ2-1|TRBD2
TGTGCCAGCTCACCACGGGAGGGCTACAATGAGCAGTTCTTC
CASSPREGYNEQFF
>TRBV6-6|-|TRBJ2-7|TRBD2
TGTGCCAGCAGACCCCCGGGAGGGGTGATCTACGAGCAGTACTTC
CASRPPGGVIYEQYF
>TRBV7-8|-|TRBJ1-4|TRBD1
TGTGCCAGCAGCAAAAGTACAGGGGGCGTTAATGAAAAACTGTTTTTT
CASSKSTGGVNEKLFF
>TRBV7-9|-|TRBJ1-5|-
TGTGCCAGCAGCCTCACCGGGAATCAGCCCCAGCATTTT
CASSLTGNQPQHF
>TRBV7-8|-|TRBJ1-5|-
TGTGCCAGCAGCTTGGAGACAGGTGTCGGGGATCAGCCCCAGCATTTT
CASSLETGVGDQPQHF
>TRBV4-3|-|TRBJ1-2|-
TGCGCCAGCAGCCAAGATGGCGCAAACAGAATAAACTATGGCTACACCTTC
CASSQDGANRINYGYTF
>TRBV9|-|TRBJ2-1|-
TGTGCCAGCAGCGCTGGAGAGAGTAGAAGTGATGAGCAGTTCTTC
CASSAGESRSDEQFF
>TRBV4-3|-|TRBJ1-4|-
TGCGCCAGCAGCCAACCGGACAGTTCAACTAGTAATGAAAAACTGTTTTTT
CASSQPDSSTSNEKLFF
>TRBV3-1/TRBV3-2|-|TRBJ2-5|TRBD2
TGTGCCAGCAGCCAACTTAGCGGGGATCTTCAAGAGACCCAGTACTTC
CASSQLSGDLQETQYF
>TRBV2|-|TRBJ1-5|TRBD1
TGTGCCAGCAGTGGGACAGGGGGGAGTCAGCCCCAGCATTTT
CASSGTGGSQPQHF
>TRBV2|-|TRBJ1-2|TRBD1
TGTGCCAGCACCTACCGGGACAGGGGAGCTGGCTACACCTTC
CASTYRDRGAGYTF
>TRBV7-2|-|TRBJ2-7|TRBD2
TGTGCCAGCAGCGGCGGCGGGACTAGCCGCTACGAGCAGTACTTC
CASSGGGTSRYEQYF
>TRBV30|once|TRBJ2-1|TRBD2
TGTGCCTGGAGTGCTAGCGGGGGCTCTTTCCTTAGCAATGAGCAGTTCTTC
CAWSASGGSFLSNEQFF
>TRBV2|-|TRBJ2-1|-
TGTGCCAGCAGTCTCCAGGGTACCTCCTACAATGAGCAGTTCTTC
CASSLQGTSYNEQFF
>TRBV3-1/TRBV3-2|-|TRBJ2-1|TRBD2
TGTGCCAGCAGCCATGGGGGACTAGACCATGAGCAGTTCTTC
CASSHGGLDHEQFF
>TRBV11-3|-|TRBJ2-1|TRBD2
TGTGCCAGCAGCTTTGCCGGGACTAGCGGGAGGAATGAGCAGTTCTTC
CASSFAGTSGRNEQFF
>TRBV20-1|once|TRBJ2-7|TRBD2
TGCAGTGCTAGTAAGGCGGGGGGGCCTTACGAGCAGTACTTC
CSASKAGGPYEQYF
>TRBV4-2|-|TRBJ1-1|TRBD1
TGTGCCAGCAGCCAACCCACGACAGGGGTGAACACTGAAGCTTTCTTT
CASSQPTTGVNTEAFF
>TRBV7-8|-|TRBJ2-7|-
TGTGCCAGCAGCTTACGCGGATACGAGCAGTACTTC
CASSLRGYEQYF
>TRBV30|few|TRBJ2-1|TRBD2
TGTGCCTGGAGCGCTAGCAGGCTAGCGGGAGGGCCGAGACCGTTCTTC
CAWSASRLAGGPRPFF